This T cell receptor beta chain was sequenced in a study of blood T cell repertoires in COVID-19. Study in general: Material from acute and convalescent COVID-19 was sourced from the United States, Italy and Spain. The analysed material was cDNA or gDNA that came from T cells, B-cell-depleted T cells, or PBMCs.

CDR1 is SGHDN, CDR2 FVKESK, per germline. J gave up 5 bases and V 0 bases, and 17 bases lay outside the gene matches. CDR3 size: 19 residues. Original processing notes: Using reference gene primer amplification, nucleated cell counts were estimated. Using immunoSEQ multiplex PCR, the repertoire was profiled, and TCRdb retains in-frame clones only, with some absent. The V and J calls and clone size were taken over from that table, and D and trimming were inferred from the DNA. The sample comprises about 180,000 clones, approximately 80% of which are singletons, and around 6.8% rests with the top ten. The sequenced material came from peripheral blood. V is TRBV14 and J is TRBJ2-7, with 9 bases fitting TRBD1. This clonotype was obtained from a human donor in a cohort sampled during active COVID-19. The CDR3 is CASSQEGPTGTGRENEQYF. DNA for the CDR3: TGTGCCAGCAGCCAAGAAGGCCCCACTGGGACAGGGAGGGAGAACGAGCAGTACTTC.